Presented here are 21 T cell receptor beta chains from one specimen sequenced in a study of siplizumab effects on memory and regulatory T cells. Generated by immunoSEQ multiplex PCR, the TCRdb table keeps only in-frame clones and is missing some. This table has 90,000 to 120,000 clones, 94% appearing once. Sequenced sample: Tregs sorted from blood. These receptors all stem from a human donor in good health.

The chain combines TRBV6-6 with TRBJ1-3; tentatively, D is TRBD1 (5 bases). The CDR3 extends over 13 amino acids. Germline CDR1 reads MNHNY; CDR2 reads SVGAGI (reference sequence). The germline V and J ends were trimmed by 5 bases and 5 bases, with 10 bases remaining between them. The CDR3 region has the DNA TGTGCCAGCAGTCCTACGGGACGAAACACCATATATTTT. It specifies CASSPTGRNTIYF.

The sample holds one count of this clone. The CDR3 is CATSPHAGTGRTEAFF. The CDR3 bases are TGTGCCACCAGTCCACACGCCGGGACAGGGAGGACTGAAGCTTTCTTT. V gene TRBV15 combines with J gene TRBJ1-1; 9 bases map to TRBD1. V gave up 6 bases and J gave up 5 bases; unmatched junction bases: 13. Germline V CDR1 and CDR2: LNHNV, YYDKDF (reference sequence). The CDR3 has 16 residues.

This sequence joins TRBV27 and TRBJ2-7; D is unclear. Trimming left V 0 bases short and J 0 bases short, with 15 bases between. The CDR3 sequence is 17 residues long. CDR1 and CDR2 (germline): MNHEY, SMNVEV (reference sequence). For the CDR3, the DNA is TGTGCCAGCAGTTTATCGAGCAGCTCCTTTACCTCCTACGAGCAGTACTTC. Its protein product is CASSLSSSSFTSYEQYF.

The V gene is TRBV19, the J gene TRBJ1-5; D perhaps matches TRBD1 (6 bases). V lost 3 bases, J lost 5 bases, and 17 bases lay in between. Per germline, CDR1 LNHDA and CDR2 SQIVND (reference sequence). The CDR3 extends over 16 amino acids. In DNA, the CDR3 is TGTGCCAGTAGTATGGAGATGAGCAGGGGTGATCAGCCCCAGCATTTT. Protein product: CASSMEMSRGDQPQHF.

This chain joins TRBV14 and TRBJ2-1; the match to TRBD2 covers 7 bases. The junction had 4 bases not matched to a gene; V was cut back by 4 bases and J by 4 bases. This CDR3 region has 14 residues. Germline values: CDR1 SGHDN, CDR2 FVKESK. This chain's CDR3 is CASSRLAVYNEQFF. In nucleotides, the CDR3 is TGTGCCAGCAGCCGGCTAGCGGTTTACAATGAGCAGTTCTTC.

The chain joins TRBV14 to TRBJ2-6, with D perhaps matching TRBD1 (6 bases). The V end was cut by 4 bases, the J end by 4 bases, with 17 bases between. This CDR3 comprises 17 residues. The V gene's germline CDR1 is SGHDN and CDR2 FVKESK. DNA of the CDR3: TGTGCCAGCAGCCGAAAAGGAGCCGGGACAGGGGCCAACGTCCTGACTTTC. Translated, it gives CASSRKGAGTGANVLTF.

Here the CDR3 DNA reads TGTGCTAGTGGTTTCTTACCTTTGACTAGCGGGAGGGCCTCGACAGATACGCAGTATTTT. It is translated as CASGFLPLTSGRASTDTQYF. The chain carries TRBV12-5 and TRBJ2-3; 14 bases align to TRBD2. Germline lookup yields CDR1 LGHNT and CDR2 FRNRAP. The length of the CDR3 is 20 residues. The V gene end was trimmed by 3 bases and the J gene end by 3 bases; junction bases not matched to a gene: 14.

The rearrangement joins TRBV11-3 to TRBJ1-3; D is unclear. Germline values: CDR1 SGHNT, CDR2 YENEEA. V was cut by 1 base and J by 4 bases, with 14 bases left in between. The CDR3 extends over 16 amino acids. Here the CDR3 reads CASSLGTPGSGNTIYF. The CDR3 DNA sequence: TGTGCCAGCAGCTTAGGTACCCCGGGATCCGGAAACACCATATATTTT.

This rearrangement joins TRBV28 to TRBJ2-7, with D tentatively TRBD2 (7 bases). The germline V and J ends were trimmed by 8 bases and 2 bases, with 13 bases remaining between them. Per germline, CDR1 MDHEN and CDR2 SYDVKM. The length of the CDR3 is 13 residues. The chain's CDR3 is CASGGGAPYEQYF. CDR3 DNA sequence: TGTGCCAGCGGCGGGGGCGCGCCCTACGAGCAGTACTTC.

CDR3 bases: TGCGCCAGCAGCAATGCGGTGATGAGGTGGAATGAGCAGTTCTTC. Translated, it gives CASSNAVMRWNEQFF. The chain carries TRBV5-1 and TRBJ2-1; D gene ambiguous. CDR1 is SGHRS and CDR2 is YFSETQ in the germline V gene. This CDR3 is 15 amino acids long. Trimming stripped 4 bases from V and 7 bases from J, with 18 bases between.

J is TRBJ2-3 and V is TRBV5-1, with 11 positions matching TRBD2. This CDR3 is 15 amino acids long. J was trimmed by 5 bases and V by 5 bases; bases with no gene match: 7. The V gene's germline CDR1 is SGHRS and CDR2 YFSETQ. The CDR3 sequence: CASSLLAGVKDTQYF. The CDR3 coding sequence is TGCGCCAGCAGTCTACTAGCGGGAGTGAAAGATACGCAGTATTTT.

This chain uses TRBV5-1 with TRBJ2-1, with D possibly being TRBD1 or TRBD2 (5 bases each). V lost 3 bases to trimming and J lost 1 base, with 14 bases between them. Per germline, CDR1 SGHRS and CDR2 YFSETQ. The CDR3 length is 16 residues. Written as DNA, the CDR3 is TGCGCCAGCAGCTGGGGGTTTGTCGGGTCCTACAATGAGCAGTTCTTC. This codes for CASSWGFVGSYNEQFF.

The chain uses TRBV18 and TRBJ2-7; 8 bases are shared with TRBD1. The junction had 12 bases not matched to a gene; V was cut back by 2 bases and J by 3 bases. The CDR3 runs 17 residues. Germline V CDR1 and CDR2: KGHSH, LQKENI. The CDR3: CASSPFRQGALVYEQYF. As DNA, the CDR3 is TGTGCCAGCTCACCATTCAGGCAGGGGGCTTTAGTCTACGAGCAGTACTTC.

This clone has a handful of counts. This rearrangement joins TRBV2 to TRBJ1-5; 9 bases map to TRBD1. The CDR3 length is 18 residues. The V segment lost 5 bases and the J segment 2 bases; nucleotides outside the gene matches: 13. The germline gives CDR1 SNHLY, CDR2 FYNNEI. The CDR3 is CASSPGQGRKRGNQPQHF. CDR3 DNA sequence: TGTGCCAGCAGTCCCGGACAGGGGCGAAAACGGGGCAATCAGCCCCAGCATTTT.

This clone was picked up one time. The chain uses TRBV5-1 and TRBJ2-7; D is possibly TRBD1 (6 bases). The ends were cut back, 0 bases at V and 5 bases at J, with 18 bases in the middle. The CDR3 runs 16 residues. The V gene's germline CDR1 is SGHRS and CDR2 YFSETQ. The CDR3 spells CASSLVSAQGWDEQYF. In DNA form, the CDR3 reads TGCGCCAGCAGCTTGGTTAGTGCGCAGGGGTGGGACGAGCAGTACTTC.

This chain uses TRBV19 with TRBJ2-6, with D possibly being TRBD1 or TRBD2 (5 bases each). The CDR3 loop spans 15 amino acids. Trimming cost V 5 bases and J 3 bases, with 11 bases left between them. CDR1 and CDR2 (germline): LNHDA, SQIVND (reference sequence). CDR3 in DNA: TGTGCCAGTAGTGTCCCAGGGAGTGGGGCCAACGTCCTGACTTTC. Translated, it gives CASSVPGSGANVLTF.

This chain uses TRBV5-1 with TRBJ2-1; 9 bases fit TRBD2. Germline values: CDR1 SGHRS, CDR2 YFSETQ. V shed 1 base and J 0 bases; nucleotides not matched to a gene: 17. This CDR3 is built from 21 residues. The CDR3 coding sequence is TGCGCCAGCAGCTTGCGGATTGAGCGGGAGGTTTATGATAGCTCCTACAATGAGCAGTTCTTC. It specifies CASSLRIEREVYDSSYNEQFF.

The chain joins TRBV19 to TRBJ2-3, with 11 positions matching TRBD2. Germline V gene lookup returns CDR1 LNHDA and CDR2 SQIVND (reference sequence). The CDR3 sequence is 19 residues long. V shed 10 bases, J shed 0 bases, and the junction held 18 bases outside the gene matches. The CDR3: CATTRPGLAEKDSTDTQYF. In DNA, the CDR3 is TGTGCCACCACTCGACCGGGACTAGCGGAGAAAGATAGCACAGATACGCAGTATTTT. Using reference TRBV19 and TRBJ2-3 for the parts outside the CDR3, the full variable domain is DGGITQSPKYLFRKEGQNVTLSCEQNLNHDAMYWYRQDPGQGLRLIYYSQIVNDFQKGDIAEGYSVSREKKESFPLTVTSAQKNPTAFYLCATTRPGLAEKDSTDTQYFGPGTRLTVL.

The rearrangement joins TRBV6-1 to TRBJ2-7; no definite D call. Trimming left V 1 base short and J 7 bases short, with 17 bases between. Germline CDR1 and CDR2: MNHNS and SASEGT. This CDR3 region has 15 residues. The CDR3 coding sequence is TGTGCCAGCAGTGAAGGATCCGGGCCCTTTGGTGAGCAGTACTTC. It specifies CASSEGSGPFGEQYF.

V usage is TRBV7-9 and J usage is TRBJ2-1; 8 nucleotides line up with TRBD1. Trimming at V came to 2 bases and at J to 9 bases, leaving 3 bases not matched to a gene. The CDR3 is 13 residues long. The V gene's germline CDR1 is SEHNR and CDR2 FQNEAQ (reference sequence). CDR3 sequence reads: CASSLYQGAEQFF. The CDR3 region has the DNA TGTGCCAGCAGCTTATATCAGGGGGCTGAGCAGTTCTTC.

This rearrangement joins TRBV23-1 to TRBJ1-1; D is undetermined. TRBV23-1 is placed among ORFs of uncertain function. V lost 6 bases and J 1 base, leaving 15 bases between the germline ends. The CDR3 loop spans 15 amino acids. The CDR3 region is CASSRERSQNTEAFF. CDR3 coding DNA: TGCGCCAGCAGCCGAGAGAGGTCTCAGAACACTGAAGCTTTCTTT.